The 20 T cell receptor beta chains listed next were all sequenced from one sample in a study of cytomegalovirus exposure and HLA in healthy donors. Primers included in the PCR were 60 Vbeta and 13 Jbeta primers. The method was immunoSEQ multiplex PCR; TCRdb's version includes in-frame clones alone and lacks a portion of them. The repertoire holds around 210,000 clones, with around 86% as singletons. Specimen: PBMCs. The origin of the receptors is a woman between 40 and 50 years old in good health and CMV-seronegative.

The V gene is TRBV7-9, the J gene TRBJ1-1, with 10 bases that match TRBD1. CDR3 length: 13 amino acids. Trimming took 5 bases from V and 10 from J; bases not matched to a gene: 7. CDR1 SEHNR and CDR2 FQNEAQ come from the germline V gene (reference sequence). The CDR3: CASSVGTGVGAFF. CDR3 DNA sequence: TGTGCCAGCAGCGTAGGGACAGGGGTTGGAGCTTTCTTT. Full variable domain (rest looked up from reference TRBV7-9 and TRBJ1-1): DTGVSQNPRHKITKRGQNVTFRCDPISEHNRLYWYRQTLGQGPEFLTYFQNEAQLEKSRLLSDRFSAERPKGSFSTLEIQRTEQGDSAMYLCASSVGTGVGAFFGQGTRLTVV.

The chain is built from TRBV5-1 and TRBJ2-7; 10 bases line up with TRBD2. CDR1 and CDR2 from the germline V gene are SGHRS and YFSETQ. The CDR3 extends over 15 amino acids. The junction had 8 bases not matched to a gene; V was cut back by 4 bases and J by 4 bases. CDR3 protein: CASSTQGTSEYEQYF. The CDR3 DNA is TGCGCCAGCAGCACCCAAGGGACTAGCGAGTACGAGCAGTACTTC.

This chain connects TRBV7-9 to TRBJ2-3; 9 bases map to TRBD2. V lost 1 base to trimming and J lost 0 bases; unmatched junction nucleotides: 2. The CDR3 extends over 16 amino acids. Germline lookup yields CDR1 SEHNR and CDR2 FQNEAQ (reference sequence). In nucleotides, the CDR3 is TGTGCCAGCAGCTTAGGTCTAGCGGGAAGCACAGATACGCAGTATTTT. Translated: CASSLGLAGSTDTQYF.

The chain is built from TRBV6-4 and TRBJ1-4; TRBD1 matches at 8 bases. Germline V CDR1 and CDR2: MRHNA, SNTAGT. The CDR3 is 15 amino acids. The V and J ends lost 0 bases and 7 bases, in that order; junction bases with no gene match: 4. The CDR3 spells CASSDSGGTGEKLFF. The CDR3 nucleotides read TGTGCCAGCAGTGACTCAGGAGGGACAGGTGAAAAACTGTTTTTT.

The rearrangement links TRBV6-4 to TRBJ2-5; the D gene is possibly TRBD2 (5 bases). The length of the CDR3 is 15 residues. Trimming pared 7 bases from V and 11 bases from J, leaving 26 bases between. Looked up from germline, CDR1 is MRHNA and CDR2 is SNTAGT. This CDR3 is CASTKANGLVREQYF. CDR3 bases: TGTGCCAGCACCAAAGCAAACGGACTCGTGAGAGAGCAGTACTTC.

The V and J genes are TRBV5-4 and TRBJ1-1; D might be TRBD1 (6 bases). CDR3 length: 13 residues. Trimming left V 1 base short and J 4 bases short, with 8 bases between. CDR1 is SGHNT and CDR2 is YYREEE in the germline V gene (reference sequence). The CDR3 reads CASSLRGGTEAFF. As DNA, the CDR3 is TGTGCCAGCAGCTTGCGAGGGGGCACTGAAGCTTTCTTT. The full variable domain, with the rest looked up from reference TRBV5-4 and TRBJ1-1, is ETGVTQSPTHLIKTRGQQVTLRCSSQSGHNTVSWYQQALGQGPQFIFQYYREEENGRGNFPPRFSGLQFPNYSSELNVNALELDDSALYLCASSLRGGTEAFFGQGTRLTVV.

This chain connects TRBV23-1 to TRBJ1-5; possible D gene TRBD1, 5 bases. TRBV23-1 is marked as an open reading frame, function uncertain. The CDR3 loop spans 16 amino acids. V lost 2 bases, J lost 1 base, and 12 bases lay in between. Here the CDR3 DNA reads TGCGCCAGCAGTCAACACGGGTGGGGCAGCAATCAGCCCCAGCATTTT. It encodes CASSQHGWGSNQPQHF.

This clone was picked up a small number of times. This sequence joins TRBV7-9 and TRBJ1-2, with D perhaps TRBD1 (5 bases). V was pared by 3 bases and J by 4 bases, with 12 bases between. CDR3 size: 14 residues. The germline CDR1 and CDR2 sequences are SEHNR and FQNEAQ (reference sequence). The CDR3 DNA reads TGTGCCAGCAGCTTTGATCAGGGCGCCTATGGCTACACCTTC. Amino acid sequence: CASSFDQGAYGYTF.

The rearrangement links TRBV30 to TRBJ2-2, with a tentative D call TRBD2 (5 bases). The CDR3 contains 14 residues. The germline V gene has CDR1 GTSNPN and CDR2 SVGIG (reference sequence). Trimming left V 4 bases short and J 0 bases short, with 9 bases between. CDR3 nucleotide sequence: TGTGCCTGGAACAGCGGATCGAACACCGGGGAGCTGTTTTTT. As protein: CAWNSGSNTGELFF.

V gene TRBV5-1 combines with J gene TRBJ1-1, with 7 bases aligning to TRBD1. Germline trimming cut 4 bases from V and 1 base from J; bases unmatched to any gene: 7. Germline V gene data show CDR1 as SGHRS and CDR2 as YFSETQ. CDR3 size: 15 residues. The CDR3 coding sequence is TGCGCCAGCAGCATGGGACAGAGACAGAACACTGAAGCTTTCTTT. Translating it yields CASSMGQRQNTEAFF.

The rearrangement uses TRBV6-1 and TRBJ2-1; maybe TRBD2 (6 bases). The germline gives CDR1 MNHNS, CDR2 SASEGT. With 8 bases removed from V and 0 bases from J, the gap between germline ends came to 14 bases. The CDR3 runs to 15 residues. DNA of the CDR3: TGTGCCAGCGACGGGACTGGAAGCTCCTACAATGAGCAGTTCTTC. Protein: CASDGTGSSYNEQFF.

The V gene is TRBV28, the J gene TRBJ2-1; perhaps TRBD2 as D (6 bases). Per germline, CDR1 MDHEN and CDR2 SYDVKM. There are 16 residues in the CDR3. Trimming removed 1 base from V and 6 bases from J, with 16 bases in between. The CDR3 coding sequence is TGTGCCAGCAGTTTATCCCCCCTAGCGAGGGGCAATGAGCAGTTCTTC. It specifies CASSLSPLARGNEQFF.

This CDR3 is CASSQPGVYGYEQYF. CDR3 coding DNA: TGCGCCAGCAGCCAACCGGGGGTCTACGGCTACGAGCAGTACTTC. The gene calls are TRBV4-1 and TRBJ2-7, with a tentative D call TRBD2 (6 bases). V shed 2 bases and J shed 3 bases, with 14 bases lying between them. The CDR3 has 15 amino acids. Looked up from germline, CDR1 is MGHRA and CDR2 is YSYEKL.

The chain combines TRBV9 with TRBJ1-2; no firm D call. This CDR3 has 13 amino acids. Deletions cut 0 bases from V and 8 bases from J, with 11 bases between. The germline CDR1 and CDR2 sequences are SGDLS and YYNGEE. The CDR3 region has the DNA TGTGCCAGCAGCGTAGATCGGGAGTTCGGCTACACCTTC. It codes for CASSVDREFGYTF.

The J gene is TRBJ2-2, the V gene TRBV10-3; 10 nucleotides align to TRBD2. J lost 6 bases, V lost 5 bases, and 3 bases had no gene match. This CDR3 is built from 14 residues. Looked up from germline, CDR1 is ENHRY and CDR2 is SYGVKD. This chain's CDR3 is CAISLLAGAGELFF. CDR3 nucleotide sequence: TGTGCCATCAGTCTGCTAGCGGGAGCCGGGGAGCTGTTTTTT.

The gene calls are TRBV5-1 and TRBJ2-1; maybe TRBD1 (5 bases). This CDR3 has 12 residues. Germline V CDR1 and CDR2: SGHRS, YFSETQ. Trimming left V 1 base short and J 14 bases short, with 13 bases between. Written as DNA, the CDR3 is TGCGCCAGCAGCTTGTGGTCAGGGTCGGAGTTCTTC. It translates to CASSLWSGSEFF.

This clone occurred a few times. The chain couples TRBV29-1 to TRBJ2-7, with 8 bases identical to TRBD2. CDR1 and CDR2 (germline): SQVTM, ANQGSEA. V dropped 7 bases and J dropped 6; count of bases not matched to a gene: 11. The CDR3 consists of 13 residues. The CDR3 nucleotides are TGCAGCGCCGATTTGGGCGCGGGAGGCGAGCAGTACTTC. Translated, it gives CSADLGAGGEQYF.

The chain links TRBV5-1 to TRBJ2-3, with a tentative D call TRBD1 (5 bases). Germline V gene data show CDR1 as SGHRS and CDR2 as YFSETQ. CDR3 size: 14 residues. The V and J ends lost 0 bases and 2 bases respectively, with 7 bases between them. In nucleotides, the CDR3 is TGCGCCAGCAGCTTGGCAGGGTCCACAGATACGCAGTATTTT. Amino acid sequence: CASSLAGSTDTQYF.

The chain recombines TRBV5-1 with TRBJ2-1; D remains unclear. V shed 0 bases and J shed 6 bases, with 4 bases lying between them. The CDR3 length is 12 residues. The germline CDR1 and CDR2 sequences are SGHRS and YFSETQ. The DNA of the CDR3 is TGCGCCAGCAGCTTGGTCCTCAATGAGCAGTTCTTC. The encoded protein is CASSLVLNEQFF.

The chain has TRBV21-1 and TRBJ1-1. TRBV21-1 is termed a pseudogene. The CDR3 runs 14 residues. The CDR3 DNA sequence: TGTGCCAGCAGCAAGCGGAAAAGGAACACTGAAGCTTTCTTT. It is translated as CASSKRKRNTEAFF.